The T cell receptor beta chain under discussion was sequenced for a study of blood T cells in healthy people across ages. A sample-barcoded 5' primer and a J-beta primer mix were used in a second PCR of roughly 6 to 11 cycles. TCRdb re-called the 5' RACE reads through MiXCR, storing one row per CDR3 protein. Of more than 550,000 distinct CDR3 sequences listed, about 20% are singletons. CDR1 and CDR2 (germline): SGHRS, YFSETQ. V was pared by 0 bases and J by 7 bases, with 13 bases between. The CDR3 spans 14 residues. The sequenced sample was blood. The receptor comes from a man aged 65 to 79 in good health. This chain links TRBV5-1 with TRBJ1-1; D gene unclear. CDR3 DNA sequence: TGCGCCAGCAGCTTGGGGGGAGGGATCTATGAAGCTTTCTTT. The encoded protein is CASSLGGGIYEAFF. Variable domain in full (rest from reference TRBV5-1 and TRBJ1-1): KAGVTQTPRYLIKTRGQQVTLSCSPISGHRSVSWYQQTPGQGLQFLFEYFSETQRNKGNFPGRFSGRQFSNSRSEMNVSTLELGDSALYLCASSLGGGIYEAFFGQGTRLTVV.